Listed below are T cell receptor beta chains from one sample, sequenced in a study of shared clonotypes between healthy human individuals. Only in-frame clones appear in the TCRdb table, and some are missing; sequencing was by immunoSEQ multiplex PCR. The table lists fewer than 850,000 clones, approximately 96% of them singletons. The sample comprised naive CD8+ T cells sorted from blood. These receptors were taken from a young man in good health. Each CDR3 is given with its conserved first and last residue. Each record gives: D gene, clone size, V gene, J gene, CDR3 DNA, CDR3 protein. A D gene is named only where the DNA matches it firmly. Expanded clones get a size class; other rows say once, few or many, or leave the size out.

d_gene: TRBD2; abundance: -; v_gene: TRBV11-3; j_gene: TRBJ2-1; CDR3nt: TGTGCCAGCAGCTTGGAAGCGGGGAACTCCTACAATGAGCAGTTCTTC; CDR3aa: CASSLEAGNSYNEQFF
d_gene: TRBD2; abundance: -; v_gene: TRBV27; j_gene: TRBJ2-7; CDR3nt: TGTGCCAGCAGTTTAACGGGAGGAACCAGCTACGAGCAGTACTTC; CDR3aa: CASSLTGGTSYEQYF
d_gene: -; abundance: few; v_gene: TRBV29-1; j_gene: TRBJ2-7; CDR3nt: TGCAGCGTTGTGGGGATGAATCGGGGCGAGCAGTACTTC; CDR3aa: CSVVGMNRGEQYF
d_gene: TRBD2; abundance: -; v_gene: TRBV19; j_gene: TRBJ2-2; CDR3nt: TGTGCCAGTAGTTGGTCGGTCTGGCGGGGGGACGTGGCTGGGGAGCTGTTTTTT; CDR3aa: CASSWSVWRGDVAGELFF
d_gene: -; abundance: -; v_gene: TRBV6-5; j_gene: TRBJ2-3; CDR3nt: TGTGCCAGCAGTTACCCGGGGAGCACAGATACGCAGTATTTT; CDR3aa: CASSYPGSTDTQYF
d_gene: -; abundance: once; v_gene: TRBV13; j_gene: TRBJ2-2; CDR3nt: TGTGCCAGCAGCTTAGATGATACCGGGGAGCTGTTTTTT; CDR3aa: CASSLDDTGELFF
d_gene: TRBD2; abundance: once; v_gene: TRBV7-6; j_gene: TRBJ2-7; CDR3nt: TGTGCCAGCAGCTTAGAGGTTAGCGGGGGCCCCCTCGACGAGCAGTACTTC; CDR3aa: CASSLEVSGGPLDEQYF
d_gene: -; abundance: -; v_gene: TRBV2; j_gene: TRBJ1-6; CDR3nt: TGTGCCAGCGGGCCAGTTAACTATAATTCACCCCTCCACTTT; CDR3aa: CASGPVNYNSPLHF
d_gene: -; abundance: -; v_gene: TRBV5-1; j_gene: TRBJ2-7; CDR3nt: TGCGCCAGCAGCCCGGACAGCCTCTACGAGCAGTACTTC; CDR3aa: CASSPDSLYEQYF
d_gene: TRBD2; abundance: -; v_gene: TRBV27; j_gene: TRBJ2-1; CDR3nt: TGTGCCAGCAGTTTATTAGGGACTAGTGATGAGCAGTTCTTC; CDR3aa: CASSLLGTSDEQFF
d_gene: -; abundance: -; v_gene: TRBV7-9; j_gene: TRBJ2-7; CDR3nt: TGTGCCAGCAGCTTATTGCGAGGTGGTGTCCATTACGAGCAGTACTTC; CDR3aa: CASSLLRGGVHYEQYF
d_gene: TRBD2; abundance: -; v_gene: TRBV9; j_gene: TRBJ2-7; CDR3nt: TGTGCCAGCAGCGGAGCGGGAGGGCCCTACGAGCAGTACTTC; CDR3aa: CASSGAGGPYEQYF
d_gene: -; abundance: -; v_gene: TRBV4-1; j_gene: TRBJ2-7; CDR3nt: TGCGCCAGCAGCCCCAGCCAGGGATCCTACGAGCAGTACTTC; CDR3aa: CASSPSQGSYEQYF
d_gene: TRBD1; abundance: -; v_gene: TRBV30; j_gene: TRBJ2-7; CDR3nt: TGTGCCTGGAGTCTTGGGGACAGATCCTACGAGCAGTACTTC; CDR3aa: CAWSLGDRSYEQYF
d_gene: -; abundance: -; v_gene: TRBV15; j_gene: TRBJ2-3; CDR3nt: TGTGCCATCTCGACAGAACTTAACCCCACAGATACGCAGTATTTT; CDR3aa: CAISTELNPTDTQYF
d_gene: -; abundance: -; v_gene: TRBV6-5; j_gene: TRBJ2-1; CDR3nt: TGTGCCAGCAGTTACGATTCCTACAATGAGCAGTTCTTC; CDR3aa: CASSYDSYNEQFF
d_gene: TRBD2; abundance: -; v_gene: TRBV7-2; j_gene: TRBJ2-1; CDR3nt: TGTGCCAGCAGCTCCCCGGGACTAGCGGGATACAATGAGCAGTTCTTC; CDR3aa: CASSSPGLAGYNEQFF
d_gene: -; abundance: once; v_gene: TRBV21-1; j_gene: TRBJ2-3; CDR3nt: TGTGCCAGCACCCAACCTCTAGCGGGAAGAACAGATACGCAGTATTTT; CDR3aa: CASTQPLAGRTDTQYF
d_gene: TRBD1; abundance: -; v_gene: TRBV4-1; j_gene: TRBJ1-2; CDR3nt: TGCGCCAGCAGCCTAAAAATACAGGGGATAGATGGCTACACCTTC; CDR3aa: CASSLKIQGIDGYTF
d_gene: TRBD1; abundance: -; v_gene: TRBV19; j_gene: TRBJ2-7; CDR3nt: TGTGCCAGTAGTATGGGACAGCAGACCGTCGGGCAGTACTTC; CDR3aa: CASSMGQQTVGQYF
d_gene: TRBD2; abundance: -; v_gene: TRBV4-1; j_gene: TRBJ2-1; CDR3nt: TGCGCCAGCAGCCAAGCCTTTGACAGCGGGAGTGGGAATGAGCAGTTCTTC; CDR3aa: CASSQAFDSGSGNEQFF
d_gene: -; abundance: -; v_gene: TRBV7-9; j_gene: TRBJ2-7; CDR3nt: TGTGCCAGCAGCTCAGCTAGCGCCGTCTCCTACGAGCAGTACTTC; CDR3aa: CASSSASAVSYEQYF
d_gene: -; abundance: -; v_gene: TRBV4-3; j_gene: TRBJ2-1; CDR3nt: TGCGCCAGCAGCCAAGATGGCCCAGCCGGGACACTTAATGAGCAGTTCTTC; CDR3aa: CASSQDGPAGTLNEQFF
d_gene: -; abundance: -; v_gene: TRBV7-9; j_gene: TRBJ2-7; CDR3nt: TGTGCCAGCAGCCATACGCTACAGACGTACGAGCAGTACTTC; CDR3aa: CASSHTLQTYEQYF
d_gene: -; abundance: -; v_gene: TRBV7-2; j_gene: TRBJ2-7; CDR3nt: TGTGCCAGCAGCTTATCAGCTGGTGCCTACGAGCAGTACTTC; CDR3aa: CASSLSAGAYEQYF
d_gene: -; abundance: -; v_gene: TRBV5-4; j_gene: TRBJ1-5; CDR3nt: TGTGCCAGCAGCCCGGGGGGCAATCAGCCCCAGCATTTT; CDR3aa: CASSPGGNQPQHF
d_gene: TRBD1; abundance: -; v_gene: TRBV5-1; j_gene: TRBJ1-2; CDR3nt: TGCGCCAGCAAGGACAGGGAAGTTGAGGGCTACACCTTC; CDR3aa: CASKDREVEGYTF
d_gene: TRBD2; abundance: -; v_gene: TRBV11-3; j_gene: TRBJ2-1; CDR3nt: TGTGCCAGCAGCTTAGGGCTAGCGGGGGAAGGGAATGAGCAGTTCTTC; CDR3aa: CASSLGLAGEGNEQFF
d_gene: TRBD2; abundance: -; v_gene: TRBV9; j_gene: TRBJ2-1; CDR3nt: TGTGCCAGCGGATTTAGCGGGAGGGATCCAGAGCAGTTCTTC; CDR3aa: CASGFSGRDPEQFF
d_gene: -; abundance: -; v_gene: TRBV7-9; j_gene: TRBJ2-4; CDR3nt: TGTGCCAGCAGCCGAGGTGGGGGCGCAAGCAAAAACATTCAGTACTTC; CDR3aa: CASSRGGGASKNIQYF
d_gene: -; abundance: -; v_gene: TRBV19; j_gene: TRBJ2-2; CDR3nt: TGTGCCAGTAGTATCGGGCCGAGGGCCGGGGAGCTGTTTTTT; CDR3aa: CASSIGPRAGELFF
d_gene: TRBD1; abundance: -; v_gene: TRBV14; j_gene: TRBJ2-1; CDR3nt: TGTGCCAGCAGCCAAGGGACAGGGGGTGGGAATGAGCAGTTCTTC; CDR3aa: CASSQGTGGGNEQFF
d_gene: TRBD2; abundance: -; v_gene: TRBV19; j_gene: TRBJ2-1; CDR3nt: TGTGCCAGTAGTGATGGACTAGCAGGCTACAATGAGCAGTTCTTC; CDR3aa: CASSDGLAGYNEQFF
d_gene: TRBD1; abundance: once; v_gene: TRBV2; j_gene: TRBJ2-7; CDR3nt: TGTGCCAGCACCTGGGAAACGGGACAGGGGATGGCCTACGAGCAGTACTTC; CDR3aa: CASTWETGQGMAYEQYF
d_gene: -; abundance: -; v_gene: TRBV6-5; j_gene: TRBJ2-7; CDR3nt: TGTGCCAGCAGGGCGGACAGTTACGAGCAGTACTTC; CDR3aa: CASRADSYEQYF
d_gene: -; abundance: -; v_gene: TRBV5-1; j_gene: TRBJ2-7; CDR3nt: TGCGCCAGCAGCCCGGAGGCGGCTTCCTACGAGCAGTACTTC; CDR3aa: CASSPEAASYEQYF
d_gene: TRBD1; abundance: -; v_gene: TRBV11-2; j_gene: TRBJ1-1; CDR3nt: TGTGCCAGCAGCTTCCTTAGGACAGGGCATGAAGCTTTCTTT; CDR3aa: CASSFLRTGHEAFF
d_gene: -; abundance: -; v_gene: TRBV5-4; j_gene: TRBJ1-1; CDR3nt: TGTGCCAGCAGCTTTCTATCAATAAGGTCCGTCTACACTGAAGCTTTCTTT; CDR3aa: CASSFLSIRSVYTEAFF
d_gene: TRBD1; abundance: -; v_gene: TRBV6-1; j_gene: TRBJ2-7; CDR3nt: TGTGCCAGCAGTGAGGGACAGGGCTCGACCTACGAGCAGTACTTC; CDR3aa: CASSEGQGSTYEQYF
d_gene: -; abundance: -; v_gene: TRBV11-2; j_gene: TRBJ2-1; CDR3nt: TGTGCCAGCAGCTTAGGAACTTCAGGGTTCCATGAGCAGTTCTTC; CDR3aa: CASSLGTSGFHEQFF
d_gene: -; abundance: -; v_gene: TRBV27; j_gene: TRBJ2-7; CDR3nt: TGTGCCAGCAGTTTAACGGGCCAGGGCTACGAGCAGTACTTC; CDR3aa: CASSLTGQGYEQYF
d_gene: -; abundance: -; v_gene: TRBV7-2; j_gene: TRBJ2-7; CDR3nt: TGTGCCAGCAGAGTTACAGGGACCGAAGAGCAGTACTTC; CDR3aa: CASRVTGTEEQYF
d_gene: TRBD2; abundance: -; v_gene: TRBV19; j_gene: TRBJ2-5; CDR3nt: TGTGCCAGTAGTATAGAACTAGCGGGAGTGAACCAAGAGACCCAGTACTTC; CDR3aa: CASSIELAGVNQETQYF
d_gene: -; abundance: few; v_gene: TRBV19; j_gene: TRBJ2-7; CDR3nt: TGTGCCAGTAGTGTACGGACTTCCTACGAGCAGTACTTC; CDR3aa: CASSVRTSYEQYF
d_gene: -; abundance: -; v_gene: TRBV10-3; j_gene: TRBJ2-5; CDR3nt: TGTGCCATCAGTGACATGACAGAAGAGACCCAGTACTTC; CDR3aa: CAISDMTEETQYF
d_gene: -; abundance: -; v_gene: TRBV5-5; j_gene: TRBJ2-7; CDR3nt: TGTGCCAGCAGCTCCTTTGACACATACGAGCAGTACTTC; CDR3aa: CASSSFDTYEQYF
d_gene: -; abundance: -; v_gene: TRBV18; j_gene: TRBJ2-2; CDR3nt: TGTGCCAGCTCCCGGATCACCGGGGAGCTGTTTTTT; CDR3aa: CASSRITGELFF
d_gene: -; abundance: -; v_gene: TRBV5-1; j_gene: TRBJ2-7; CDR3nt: TGCGCCAGCAGCTGGGGCTTAGAGCAGTACTTC; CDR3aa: CASSWGLEQYF
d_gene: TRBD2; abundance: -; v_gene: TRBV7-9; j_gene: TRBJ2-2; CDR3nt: TGTGCCAGCAGCCCTAGCGGGCAGAACACCGGGGAGCTGTTTTTT; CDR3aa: CASSPSGQNTGELFF
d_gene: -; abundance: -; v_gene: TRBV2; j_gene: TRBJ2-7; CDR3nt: TGTGCCAGCAGCGGGACGGACTCCTACGAGCAGTACTTC; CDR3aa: CASSGTDSYEQYF
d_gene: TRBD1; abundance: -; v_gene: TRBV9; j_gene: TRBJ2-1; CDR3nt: TGTGCCAGCAGCGTAGCTAGGTCCGGGACAGACTACAATGAGCAGTTCTTC; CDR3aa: CASSVARSGTDYNEQFF
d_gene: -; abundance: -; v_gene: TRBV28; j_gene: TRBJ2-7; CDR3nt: TGTGCCAGCAGCCTCGGGACAATAGGGGACGAGCAGTACTTC; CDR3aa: CASSLGTIGDEQYF
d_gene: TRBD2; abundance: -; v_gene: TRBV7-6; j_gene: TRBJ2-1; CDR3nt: TGTGCCAGCAGCTTATTTTCCGGGACTAGAGAGGAGAGTGAGCAGTTCTTC; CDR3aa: CASSLFSGTREESEQFF
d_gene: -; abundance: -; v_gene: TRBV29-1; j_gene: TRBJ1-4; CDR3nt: TGCAGCGTTGAGCCACGGGGTGATGGTGAAAAACTGTTTTTT; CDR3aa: CSVEPRGDGEKLFF